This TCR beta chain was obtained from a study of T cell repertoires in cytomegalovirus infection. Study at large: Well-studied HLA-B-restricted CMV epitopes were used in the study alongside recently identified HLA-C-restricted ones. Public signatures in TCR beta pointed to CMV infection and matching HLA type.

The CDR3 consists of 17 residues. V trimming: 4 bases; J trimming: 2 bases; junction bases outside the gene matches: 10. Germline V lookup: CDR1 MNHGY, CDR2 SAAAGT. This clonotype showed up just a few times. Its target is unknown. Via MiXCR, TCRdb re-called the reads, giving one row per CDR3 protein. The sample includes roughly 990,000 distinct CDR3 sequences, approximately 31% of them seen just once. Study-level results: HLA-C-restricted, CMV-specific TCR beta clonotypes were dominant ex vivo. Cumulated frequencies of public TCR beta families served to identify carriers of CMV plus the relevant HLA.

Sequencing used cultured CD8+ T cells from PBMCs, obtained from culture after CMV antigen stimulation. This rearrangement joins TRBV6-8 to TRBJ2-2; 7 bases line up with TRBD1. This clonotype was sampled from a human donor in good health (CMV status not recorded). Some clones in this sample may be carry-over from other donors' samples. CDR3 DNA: TGTGCCAGCAGTTTCCCAAGACAGGGACCAAACACCGGGGAGCTGTTTTTT. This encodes CASSFPRQGPNTGELFF.